This T cell receptor beta chain was identified in a study of T cells after yellow fever vaccination. Via MiXCR, TCRdb re-called the 5' RACE reads, giving one row per CDR3 protein. The table lists hundreds of thousands of distinct CDR3 sequences, roughly 9.4% of them singletons. CDR1 ENHRY and CDR2 SYGVKD come from the germline V gene. The CDR3 is made up of 13 amino acids. V shed 10 bases and J shed 5 bases, with 16 bases lying between them. The chain joins TRBV10-3 to TRBJ2-3; a possible D gene is TRBD2 (5 bases). This receptor was obtained from a man aged 18 to 29 who received the YFV17D yellow fever vaccine. The source material was PBMCs, sampled on the day of the first yellow fever vaccination. The CDR3 sequence is CATEASHVDTQYF. The CDR3 region has the DNA TGTGCCACGGAGGCCTCCCATGTAGATACGCAGTATTTT.